The 12 T cell receptor beta chains in this list originate from one sample, sequenced in a study of OX40 agonist ivuxolimab in advanced cancers. Data came from immunoSEQ multiplex PCR; TCRdb stores just in-frame clones and leaves some out. The repertoire consists of some 40,000 clones, with around nine tenths occurring once and the leading ten covering roughly 0.53%. The material sequenced was CD4+ or CD8+ T cells sorted from blood, taken in a trial of the OX40 agonist ivuxolimab. Receptors were obtained from an adult with an advanced solid tumor such as melanoma, head and neck, liver or kidney cancer.

This chain connects TRBV19 to TRBJ1-1; TRBD1 aligns across 7 bases. Germline CDR1 LNHDA, CDR2 SQIVND (reference sequence). Germline trimming cut 5 bases from V and 1 base from J; bases unmatched to any gene: 10. CDR3 size: 16 residues. CDR3 in amino acids: CASSWGRGRENTEAFF. For the CDR3, the DNA is TGTGCCAGTAGTTGGGGCAGGGGGAGGGAGAACACTGAAGCTTTCTTT. The full variable domain, its missing parts supplied by reference TRBV19 and TRBJ1-1, is DGGITQSPKYLFRKEGQNVTLSCEQNLNHDAMYWYRQDPGQGLRLIYYSQIVNDFQKGDIAEGYSVSREKKESFPLTVTSAQKNPTAFYLCASSWGRGRENTEAFFGQGTRLTVV.

The chain uses TRBV2 and TRBJ1-1; D is unresolved. Germline CDR1 is SNHLY and CDR2 is FYNNEI. The V gene lost 6 bases and the J gene lost 5 bases, with 16 bases spanning the gap. The CDR3 extends over 14 amino acids. CDR3 amino acids: CASRAGPAGTEAFF. The CDR3 DNA sequence: TGTGCCAGCAGAGCTGGGCCCGCGGGAACTGAAGCTTTCTTT.

In this sample, this clone turned up once. V is TRBV5-8 and J is TRBJ2-3; D not resolved. Germline V CDR1 and CDR2: SGHTS, YDEGEE. The CDR3 is 15 amino acids. V lost 4 bases, J lost 5 bases, and 17 bases lay in between. CDR3 sequence: CASSPGWSKGDTQYF. In DNA, the CDR3 is TGTGCCAGCAGCCCCGGATGGAGTAAGGGAGATACGCAGTATTTT.

The gene calls are TRBV6-5 and TRBJ2-5; 7 bases agree with TRBD1. From germline, CDR1 is MNHEY and CDR2 SVGAGI. The CDR3 runs to 13 residues. J gave up 2 bases and V 7 bases, and 4 bases lay outside the gene matches. CDR3 sequence (DNA): TGTGCCAGCACGAGGGACAGACAAGAGACCCAGTACTTC. Translated: CASTRDRQETQYF.

The gene calls are TRBV15 and TRBJ2-3; D is perhaps TRBD1 or TRBD2 (6 bases each). There are 14 residues in the CDR3. The V end lost 8 bases, the J end lost 0 bases, and 12 bases lay between the germline ends. CDR1 and CDR2 (germline): LNHNV, YYDKDF (reference sequence). This CDR3 is CATLRGPSTDTQYF. DNA for the CDR3: TGTGCCACCCTCCGGGGGCCTAGCACAGATACGCAGTATTTT.

The chain is built from TRBV6-5 and TRBJ1-2; D gene unclear. V lost 4 bases to trimming and J lost 1 base, with 10 bases between them. This CDR3 region has 14 residues. Germline V lookup: CDR1 MNHEY, CDR2 SVGAGI. The CDR3 region is CASSSPGVNYGYTF. DNA of the CDR3: TGTGCCAGCAGTTCCCCCGGGGTTAACTATGGCTACACCTTC.

The chain joins TRBV5-1 to TRBJ2-1, with D hard to call. The CDR3 is 11 residues long. Trimming removed 6 bases from V and 3 bases from J, with 4 bases in between. Looked up from germline, CDR1 is SGHRS and CDR2 is YFSETQ. CDR3: CASMNYNEQFF. Written as DNA, the CDR3 is TGCGCCAGCATGAACTACAATGAGCAGTTCTTC.

The chain uses TRBV7-9 and TRBJ2-5; D call uncertain. This CDR3 spans 13 amino acids. V lost 2 bases, J lost 4 bases, and 8 bases lay in between. Per the germline V gene, CDR1 is SEHNR and CDR2 is FQNEAQ (reference sequence). The CDR3 region has the DNA TGTGCCAGCAGCTTACACCCTCGAGAGACCCAGTACTTC. It encodes CASSLHPRETQYF.

The J gene is TRBJ1-4, the V gene TRBV18; TRBD1 might be the D (5 bases). The germline gives CDR1 KGHSH, CDR2 LQKENI. Trimming stripped 3 bases from V and 8 bases from J, with 13 bases between. The CDR3 sequence is 14 residues long. In nucleotides, the CDR3 is TGTGCCAGCTCACCGTTCAGGGCGGACGAAAAACTGTTTTTT. Translation gives CASSPFRADEKLFF.

The chain uses TRBV11-2 and TRBJ2-7, with 8 bases that match TRBD2. The CDR3 runs 15 residues. The V gene end was trimmed by 1 base and the J gene end by 3 bases; junction bases not matched to a gene: 5. The germline V gene has CDR1 SGHAT and CDR2 FQNNGV. CDR3 sequence: CASSLVGTSVYEQYF. The CDR3 coding sequence is TGTGCCAGCAGCTTAGTTGGGACTAGTGTCTACGAGCAGTACTTC.

This chain joins TRBV7-3 and TRBJ2-7, with D hard to call. Trimming took off 0 bases at V and 2 bases at J, with 11 bases between the two ends. The CDR3 contains 15 residues. In germline, CDR1 is SGHTA, CDR2 FQGTGA. Written as DNA, the CDR3 is TGTGCCAGCAGCTTAACACGGTCGCAAACCTACGAGCAGTACTTC. Encoded protein: CASSLTRSQTYEQYF.

V and J are TRBV4-3 and TRBJ1-1, with a weak D call TRBD1 (5 bases). Germline assignment: CDR1 LGHNA and CDR2 YSLEER. The CDR3 spans 15 residues. The V end lost 3 bases, the J end lost 1 base, and 12 bases lay between the germline ends. The DNA of the CDR3 is TGCGCCAGCAGCCATGCCGGGACGGGGAACACTGAAGCTTTCTTT. Protein sequence: CASSHAGTGNTEAFF.